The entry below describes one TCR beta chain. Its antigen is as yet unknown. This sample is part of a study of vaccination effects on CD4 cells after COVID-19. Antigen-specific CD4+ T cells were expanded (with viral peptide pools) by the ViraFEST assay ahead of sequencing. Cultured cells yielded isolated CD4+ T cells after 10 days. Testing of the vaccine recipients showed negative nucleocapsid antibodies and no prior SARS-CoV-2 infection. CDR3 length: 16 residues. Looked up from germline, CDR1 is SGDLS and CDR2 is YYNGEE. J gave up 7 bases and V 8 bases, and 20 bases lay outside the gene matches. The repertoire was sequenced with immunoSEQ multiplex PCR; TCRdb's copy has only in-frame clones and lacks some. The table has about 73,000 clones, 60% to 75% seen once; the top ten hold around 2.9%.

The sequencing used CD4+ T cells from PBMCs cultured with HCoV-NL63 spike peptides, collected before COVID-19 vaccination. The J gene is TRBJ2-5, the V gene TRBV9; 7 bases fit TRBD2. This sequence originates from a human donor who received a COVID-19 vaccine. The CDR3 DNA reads TGTGCCAGAATCCGAAGGGAGGCGGGGGAGCTGGGGACCCAGTACTTC. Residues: CARIRREAGELGTQYF.